These 32 T cell receptor beta chains originate from one sample sequenced in a study of T-cell memory formation after mild COVID-19. MiXCR was run by TCRdb on the 5' RACE reads, yielding one entry per CDR3 protein. The data contain fewer than 600,000 distinct CDR3 sequences, roughly a fifth of them singletons. Sequenced material: PBMCs or a T cell subset sorted from them (not recorded which). The receptor set was obtained from an adult woman who had mild COVID-19 (a few samples of this study predate the infection). Cell type and time point are not known.

This clonotype has only a few counts. This sequence joins TRBV20-1 and TRBJ1-2; TRBD1 aligns across 10 bases. The trim removed 5 bases at V and 8 bases at J, leaving 5 bases unmatched. Germline V gene data show CDR1 as DFQATT and CDR2 as SNEGSKA (reference sequence). The length of the CDR3 is 12 residues. CDR3 sequence reads: CSALDRGQGYTF. CDR3 sequence (DNA): TGCAGTGCTCTAGACAGGGGGCAAGGCTACACCTTC.

The V and J genes are TRBV28 and TRBJ2-1, with 9 bases fitting TRBD1. This CDR3 spans 13 amino acids. V lost 8 bases, J lost 4 bases, and 3 bases stayed unmatched. Germline V gene sequence: CDR1 MDHEN, CDR2 SYDVKM. CDR3 sequence reads: CASWGQGYNEQFF. CDR3 nucleotides: TGTGCCAGCTGGGGACAGGGTTACAATGAGCAGTTCTTC.

CDR3: CASSFEGAEEYEQYF. The DNA of the CDR3 is TGCGCCAGCAGCTTCGAGGGGGCAGAAGAGTACGAGCAGTACTTC. The rearrangement uses TRBV5-1 and TRBJ2-7; TRBD1 matches 7 bases. The CDR3 contains 15 residues. CDR1 and CDR2 (germline): SGHRS, YFSETQ. V lost 2 bases to trimming and J lost 4 bases; unmatched junction nucleotides: 9.

This clonotype was seen more than once but under ten times. J is TRBJ1-1 and V is TRBV12-3 or TRBV12-4; D not resolved. V was clipped by 3 bases and J by 5 bases, with 13 bases between them. CDR3 length equals 14 residues. CDR3 coding DNA: TGTGCCAGCAGTTTTACTACTATCAGGACTGAAGCTTTCTTT. It specifies CASSFTTIRTEAFF.

This clonotype showed up just a few times. CDR3 coding DNA: TGTGCCAGCAGCTTTTCCCCCCAGGGCGGCGGCTATGGCTACACCTTC. This codes for CASSFSPQGGGYGYTF. The rearrangement uses TRBV11-2 and TRBJ1-2; tentatively, D is TRBD1 (5 bases). This CDR3 is built from 16 residues. V dropped 3 bases and J dropped 4 bases, with 18 bases sitting between them. Germline assignment: CDR1 SGHAT and CDR2 FQNNGV.

The V and J genes are TRBV5-1 and TRBJ2-3, with D hard to call. The CDR3 extends over 15 amino acids. Germline V gene sequence: CDR1 SGHRS, CDR2 YFSETQ. The V end was cut by 0 bases, the J end by 0 bases, with 8 bases between. The CDR3 spells CASSLADASTDTQYF. The CDR3 nucleotides read TGCGCCAGCAGCTTGGCCGATGCGAGCACAGATACGCAGTATTTT.

This clonotype was picked up a small number of times. The chain is built from TRBV6-5 and TRBJ2-6; 11 bases line up with TRBD1. Germline values: CDR1 MNHEY, CDR2 SVGAGI. Losses at the gene ends were 6 bases for V and 2 bases for J; bases not matched to a gene: 6. The CDR3 extends over 17 amino acids. CDR3 sequence: CASSPDRGLTGANVLTF. The DNA for the CDR3 is TGTGCCAGCAGCCCGGACAGGGGGCTTACTGGGGCCAACGTCCTGACTTTC.

This clonotype was found a few times. The gene calls are TRBV5-6 and TRBJ2-3; 12 nucleotides align to TRBD1. Germline CDR1 is SGHDT and CDR2 is YYEEEE. The CDR3 consists of 15 residues. V lost 2 bases, J lost 4 bases, and 2 bases stayed unmatched. The DNA for the CDR3 is TGTGCCAGCAGCTTCGGGACAGGGGGCCCAGATACGCAGTATTTT. Translated: CASSFGTGGPDTQYF.

V is TRBV5-5 and J is TRBJ1-1, with 7 bases matching TRBD1. Trimming took 3 bases from V and 5 from J; bases not matched to a gene: 10. Germline loops: CDR1 SGHKS, CDR2 YYEKEE (reference sequence). The CDR3 runs 15 residues. The CDR3 DNA is TGTGCCAGCAGCTCGGACGTTCAGGGGGTTACTGAAGCTTTCTTT. Translation: CASSSDVQGVTEAFF. Drawing the rest from reference TRBV5-5 and TRBJ1-1, the complete variable domain is DAGVTQSPTHLIKTRGQQVTLRCSPISGHKSVSWYQQVLGQGPQFIFQYYEKEERGRGNFPDRFSARQFPNYSSELNVNALLLGDSALYLCASSSDVQGVTEAFFGQGTRLTVV.

The V call is TRBV10-3, the J call TRBJ2-5; 8 bases match TRBD1. The CDR3 has 14 amino acids. In germline, CDR1 is ENHRY, CDR2 SYGVKD. The junction had 3 bases not matched to a gene; V was cut back by 4 bases and J by 2 bases. The CDR3 nucleotides are TGTGCCATCAGTGGACAGGGGTTACAAGAGACCCAGTACTTC. Translated: CAISGQGLQETQYF.

The rearrangement joins TRBV6-5 to TRBJ2-1; D unresolved. The V end was cut by 6 bases, the J end by 7 bases, with 19 bases between. CDR1 MNHEY and CDR2 SVGAGI come from the germline V gene. The CDR3 covers 15 residues. The CDR3 sequence is CASSRRPFLGNEQFF. DNA of the CDR3: TGTGCCAGCAGCCGTCGACCCTTCTTAGGGAATGAGCAGTTCTTC.

This rearrangement joins TRBV4-3 to TRBJ1-1, with D unclear. V was clipped by 0 bases and J by 0 bases, with 8 bases between them. Germline V lookup: CDR1 LGHNA, CDR2 YSLEER. CDR3 size: 15 residues. In DNA, the CDR3 is TGCGCCAGCAGCCAAGATTTCGCAGTGAACACTGAAGCTTTCTTT. Its protein product is CASSQDFAVNTEAFF.

The chain joins TRBV23-1 to TRBJ2-1; D remains unclear. Being an ORF, TRBV23-1 has a function that is uncertain. The CDR3 runs to 17 residues. V was pared by 1 base and J by 0 bases, with 13 bases between. CDR3 protein: CASSQFGRTSSYNEQFF. The CDR3 region has the DNA TGCGCCAGCAGTCAATTCGGACGGACGAGCTCCTACAATGAGCAGTTCTTC.

This clonotype was seen a few times. The V call is TRBV5-1, the J call TRBJ2-7, with D perhaps given as TRBD1 or TRBD2 (5 bases each). Germline values: CDR1 SGHRS, CDR2 YFSETQ. Between the trimmed V and J ends, which lost 2 bases and 1 base, there was a span of 10 bases. The length of the CDR3 is 14 residues. CDR3 residues: CASSFRDRSYEQYF. The CDR3 DNA reads TGCGCCAGCAGCTTCCGGGACCGATCCTACGAGCAGTACTTC.

This chain uses TRBV6-2 or TRBV6-3 with TRBJ2-4; TRBD1 matches at 8 bases. Germline V gives CDR1 MNHEY, CDR2 SVGEGT. This CDR3 comprises 15 residues. The J segment lost 8 bases and the V segment lost 2 bases, leaving 8 bases of the junction unmatched. The DNA of the CDR3 is TGTGCCAGCAGTTACCGGCCCAGGGGGCCGGACATTCAGTACTTC. This codes for CASSYRPRGPDIQYF.

In its sample, this clonotype was seen a few times. V gene TRBV29-1 combines with J gene TRBJ1-3, with D possibly matching TRBD1 (5 bases). CDR3 size: 14 residues. Trimming took off 0 bases at V and 4 bases at J, with 10 bases between the two ends. Germline CDR1 SQVTM, CDR2 ANQGSEA. The CDR3 spells CSVEEGDVGNTIYF. In DNA, the CDR3 is TGCAGCGTTGAAGAAGGGGACGTAGGAAACACCATATATTTT.

This clonotype was counted a few times. Here the CDR3 reads CASSQSGKGGTEAFF. In nucleotides, the CDR3 is TGTGCCAGCAGCCAGTCAGGCAAGGGGGGCACTGAAGCTTTCTTT. The chain links TRBV12-3 or TRBV12-4 to TRBJ1-1; the D gene is possibly TRBD1 (6 bases). V shed 6 bases and J shed 4 bases, with 18 bases lying between them. The CDR3 is 15 amino acids.

V usage is TRBV18 and J usage is TRBJ2-7; 7 positions agree with TRBD2. The CDR3 sequence is 15 residues long. The V gene's germline CDR1 is KGHSH and CDR2 LQKENI. V shed 2 bases and J 1 base; nucleotides not matched to a gene: 5. In DNA, the CDR3 is TGTGCCAGCTCACCATTCAGCGGGGAATCCTACGAGCAGTACTTC. It specifies CASSPFSGESYEQYF.

The chain couples TRBV2 to TRBJ2-1; TRBD2 agrees at 14 bases. Trimming cost V 6 bases and J 3 bases; bases outside gene matches: 4. In germline, CDR1 is SNHLY, CDR2 FYNNEI. There are 16 residues in the CDR3. CDR3 coding DNA: TGTGCCAGCAGGGGGACTAGCGGGGGCAACTACAATGAGCAGTTCTTC. Protein sequence: CASRGTSGGNYNEQFF.

There are many counts of this clonotype. This rearrangement joins TRBV12-3 or TRBV12-4 to TRBJ2-7; weak D call: TRBD1 (5 bases). V dropped 6 bases and J dropped 3 bases, with 9 bases sitting between them. The CDR3 runs 12 residues. The CDR3 nucleotides read TGTGCCAGCAGCCTCGGACACTACGAGCAGTACTTC. This codes for CASSLGHYEQYF.

Turning to this clonotype: The conserved closing phenylalanine or tryptophan is absent in this CDR3, likely reflecting a read error. The DNA is left out, because the CDR3 cannot be placed on it with certainty; the CDR3 is given as TCRdb lists it. The J gene is TRBJ2-3, the V gene TRBV4-1; the table's TRBD2 call for D was not verified on the DNA. The CDR3 is 8 residues long, counting both termini. Germline-derived CDR1 and CDR2 are MGHRA and YSYEKL. The CDR3 is CAASGPVD.

This clonotype was detected a few times. The V gene is TRBV12-3 or TRBV12-4, the J gene TRBJ2-5; D uncertain. V was trimmed by 3 bases and J by 2 bases, leaving 7 bases between them. The CDR3 is 13 amino acids. In nucleotides, the CDR3 is TGTGCCAGCAGTTTTTCTAAGCAAGAGACCCAGTACTTC. Its protein product is CASSFSKQETQYF.

This clonotype was recorded a few times. This chain links TRBV24-1 with TRBJ2-1, with D hard to call. V lost 1 base and J lost 0, with 9 bases in between. This CDR3 contains 16 residues. Germline values: CDR1 KGHDR, CDR2 SFDVKD. In DNA form, the CDR3 reads TGTGCCACCAGTGATTTAGAGCCTAGCTCCTACAATGAGCAGTTCTTC. Translating gives CATSDLEPSSYNEQFF.

This clonotype has a handful of counts. This chain links TRBV20-1 with TRBJ2-3, with 9 bases matching TRBD1. The CDR3 loop spans 13 amino acids. Germline V lookup: CDR1 DFQATT, CDR2 SNEGSKA (reference sequence). The CDR3, as DNA: TGCAGCATACAGGGGGCCCCCACAGATACGCAGTATTTT. Protein product: CSIQGAPTDTQYF.

This chain links TRBV5-1 with TRBJ2-2; 7 bases fit TRBD1. The length of the CDR3 is 17 residues. V shed 4 bases, J shed 0 bases, and the junction held 9 bases outside the gene matches. Germline V CDR1 and CDR2: SGHRS, YFSETQ. The CDR3 protein is CASSPVPGQSNTGELFF. CDR3 coding DNA: TGCGCCAGCAGCCCAGTACCGGGACAGTCGAACACCGGGGAGCTGTTTTTT.

This clonotype was seen a handful of times. The chain carries TRBV6-1 and TRBJ2-3, with D perhaps matching TRBD1 or TRBD2 (5 bases each). Trimming stripped 1 base from V and 0 bases from J, with 14 bases between. CDR3 size: 17 residues. Germline CDR1 MNHNS, CDR2 SASEGT. The DNA for the CDR3 is TGTGCCAGCAGTGAAGGATCGTGGGGGTTTAGCACAGATACGCAGTATTTT. It yields the protein CASSEGSWGFSTDTQYF.

The chain uses TRBV29-1 and TRBJ1-2; 7 nucleotides line up with TRBD1. Trimming at V came to 6 bases and at J to 4 bases, leaving 8 bases not matched to a gene. The germline CDR1 and CDR2 sequences are SQVTM and ANQGSEA. The CDR3 length is 13 residues. This chain's CDR3 is CSVADRRSYGYTF. In DNA form, the CDR3 reads TGCAGCGTAGCGGACAGGAGGAGCTATGGCTACACCTTC.

The V and J genes are TRBV5-1 and TRBJ1-1; a possible D gene is TRBD1 (5 bases). V dropped 3 bases and J dropped 0 bases, with 12 bases sitting between them. The CDR3 runs 15 residues. Germline CDR1 and CDR2: SGHRS and YFSETQ. DNA for the CDR3: TGCGCCAGCAGCTCGGTGGGACGGGTGAACACTGAAGCTTTCTTT. This sequence encodes CASSSVGRVNTEAFF.

This clonotype occurred a few times. The chain employs TRBV2 and TRBJ2-7, with D perhaps matching TRBD1 (7 bases). There are 14 residues in the CDR3. The V gene's germline CDR1 is SNHLY and CDR2 FYNNEI. Between the trimmed V and J ends, which lost 6 bases and 0 bases, there was a span of 12 bases. CDR3 nucleotides: TGTGCCAGCAGGGCGGGACAGAGCTCCTACGAGCAGTACTTC. Translating it yields CASRAGQSSYEQYF.

This clonotype showed up just a few times. The genes are TRBV4-1 and TRBJ2-2, with D possibly being TRBD2 (5 bases). Germline assignment: CDR1 MGHRA and CDR2 YSYEKL. CDR3 length: 17 residues. V was cut by 0 bases and J by 1 base, with 12 bases left in between. The CDR3 DNA is TGCGCCAGCAGCCAAGACCCGAGCGGACGGAACACCGGGGAGCTGTTTTTT. Protein product: CASSQDPSGRNTGELFF.

The rearrangement links TRBV7-9 to TRBJ2-7, with 9 bases fitting TRBD1. CDR1 is SEHNR and CDR2 is FQNEAQ in the germline V gene (reference sequence). The CDR3 length is 15 residues. The V segment lost 3 bases and the J segment 6 bases; nucleotides outside the gene matches: 9. The CDR3 spells CASSLSGTGMFEQYF. The CDR3 region has the DNA TGTGCCAGCAGCTTGTCCGGGACAGGGATGTTCGAGCAGTACTTC.

The V and J genes are TRBV5-1 and TRBJ2-3; unclear D gene. Germline V CDR1 and CDR2: SGHRS, YFSETQ. V lost 0 bases and J lost 3, with 14 bases in between. This CDR3 is built from 16 residues. This CDR3 reads CASSLASRGATDTQYF. As DNA, the CDR3 is TGCGCCAGCAGCTTGGCCAGTCGCGGAGCTACAGATACGCAGTATTTT. The whole variable domain, remainder taken from reference TRBV5-1 and TRBJ2-3, is KAGVTQTPRYLIKTRGQQVTLSCSPISGHRSVSWYQQTPGQGLQFLFEYFSETQRNKGNFPGRFSGRQFSNSRSEMNVSTLELGDSALYLCASSLASRGATDTQYFGPGTRLTVL.